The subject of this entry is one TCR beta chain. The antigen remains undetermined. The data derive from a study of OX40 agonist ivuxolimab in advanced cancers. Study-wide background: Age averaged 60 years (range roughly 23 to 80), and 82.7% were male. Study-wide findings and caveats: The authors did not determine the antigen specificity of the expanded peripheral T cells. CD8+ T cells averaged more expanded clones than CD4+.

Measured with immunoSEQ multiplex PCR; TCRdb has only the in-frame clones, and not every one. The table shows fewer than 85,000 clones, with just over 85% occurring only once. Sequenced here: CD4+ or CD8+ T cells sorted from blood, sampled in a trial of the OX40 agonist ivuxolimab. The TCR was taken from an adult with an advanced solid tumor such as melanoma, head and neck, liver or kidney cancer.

The CDR3 sequence: CASSPRRPGQPQHF. Written as DNA, the CDR3 is TGTGCCAGCAGCCCCAGACGGCCCGGACAGCCCCAGCATTTT. V and J are TRBV2 and TRBJ1-5; D not certain. There are 14 residues in the CDR3. Germline loops: CDR1 SNHLY, CDR2 FYNNEI. V lost 6 bases, J lost 7 bases, and 16 bases lay in between.